The 26 T cell receptor beta chains presented below share a single source sample, sequenced in a study of Ad26.COV2.S vaccination and SARS-CoV-2 variants. The table came from immunoSEQ multiplex PCR; TCRdb's copy has only in-frame clones and leaves some out. The table shows approximately 410,000 clones, with roughly 90% occurring only once. Noted treatment: some 20 received Ad26.COV2.S at low or high dose, single or two shots; about 5 received placebo; per-sample allocation not given. Each sample was drawn 63 days after the first injection (of vaccine or placebo). The sequencing here drew on peripheral blood, taken in a trial of Ad26.COV2.S vaccine versus placebo. The receptors were gathered from a person aged 18 to 59 who received the Ad26.COV2.S COVID-19 vaccine or a placebo.

V is TRBV7-9 and J is TRBJ1-6, with unresolved D. The CDR3 length is 16 residues. Looked up from germline, CDR1 is SEHNR and CDR2 is FQNEAQ (reference sequence). V gave up 6 bases and J gave up 0 bases, with 12 bases separating them. CDR3 amino acids: CASRGGWSSYNSPLHF. In DNA form, the CDR3 reads TGTGCCAGCAGGGGAGGTTGGAGCTCCTATAATTCACCCCTCCACTTT.

The chain links TRBV4-3 to TRBJ2-5; TRBD1 matches at 9 bases. This CDR3 has 16 amino acids. From germline, CDR1 is LGHNA and CDR2 YSLEER. The ends lost 7 bases at V and 5 bases at J; junction bases unmatched: 14. The CDR3 sequence is CASNLIQGAAGETQYF. Written as DNA, the CDR3 is TGCGCCAGCAACCTCATACAGGGGGCGGCTGGGGAGACCCAGTACTTC.

The chain employs TRBV5-4 and TRBJ2-7, with TRBD2 matching 10 bases. The germline CDR1 and CDR2 sequences are SGHNT and YYREEE (reference sequence). Germline trimming cut 0 bases from V and 3 bases from J; bases unmatched to any gene: 12. This CDR3 comprises 18 residues. CDR3 residues: CASSLELAGTSSLYEQYF. The CDR3 region has the DNA TGTGCCAGCAGCTTGGAACTAGCGGGGACAAGTTCGCTCTACGAGCAGTACTTC.

The chain links TRBV15 to TRBJ2-3, with D hard to call. From germline, CDR1 is LNHNV and CDR2 YYDKDF (reference sequence). The CDR3 contains 14 residues. Trimming shortened V by 4 bases and J by 3 bases, and 11 bases separated the two germline ends. In DNA, the CDR3 is TGTGCCACCAGCATTGACCCCGGGACAGATACGCAGTATTTT. It encodes CATSIDPGTDTQYF.

This chain uses TRBV12-3 or TRBV12-4 with TRBJ2-3; no definite D call. V lost 3 bases, J lost 1 base, and 5 bases lay in between. The CDR3 consists of 13 residues. DNA of the CDR3: TGTGCCAGCAGTTTGGGCCGCACAGATACGCAGTATTTT. Residues: CASSLGRTDTQYF.

The rearrangement links TRBV7-9 to TRBJ2-1; 11 bases agree with TRBD2. This CDR3 region has 17 residues. CDR1 is SEHNR, CDR2 FQNEAQ, per germline (reference sequence). The junction had 14 bases not matched to a gene; V was cut back by 5 bases and J by 8 bases. The CDR3 coding sequence is TGTGCCAGCAGCGGCCCTGTTAGCGGGGGGGCCTCGGATGAGCAGTTCTTC. Its protein product is CASSGPVSGGASDEQFF.

V and J are TRBV13 and TRBJ2-3; 13 positions agree with TRBD2. Germline CDR1 and CDR2: PRHDT and FYEKMQ (reference sequence). With 5 bases clipped from V and 7 bases from J, the junction kept 6 bases outside the gene matches. This CDR3 has 15 residues. The CDR3 spells CASSPGLAGANTQYF. DNA of the CDR3: TGTGCCAGCAGCCCAGGACTAGCGGGGGCGAATACGCAGTATTTT.

The CDR3 sequence: CASSLQGYYEQYF. For the CDR3, the DNA is TGTGCCAGCAGTTTACAGGGGTACTACGAGCAGTACTTC. The rearrangement joins TRBV27 to TRBJ2-7; tentatively, D is TRBD1 (6 bases). Trimming shortened V by 2 bases and J by 3 bases, and 8 bases separated the two germline ends. The CDR3 is 13 residues long. The germline V gene encodes CDR1 MNHEY and CDR2 SMNVEV (reference sequence).

This sequence joins TRBV29-1 and TRBJ2-3; 9 bases are shared with TRBD1. The CDR3 totals 14 residues. CDR1 is SQVTM, CDR2 ANQGSEA, per germline. The J segment lost 4 bases and the V segment lost 7 bases, leaving 9 bases of the junction unmatched. Written as DNA, the CDR3 is TGCAGCGGTATCCGGGACAGGGAAGCAGATACGCAGTATTTT. Protein product: CSGIRDREADTQYF.

The genes are TRBV30 and TRBJ2-3; D uncertain. V was clipped by 0 bases and J by 6 bases, with 13 bases between them. This CDR3 is 14 amino acids long. Germline values: CDR1 GTSNPN, CDR2 SVGIG (reference sequence). CDR3 residues: CAWSVGPLGDTQYF. The CDR3 DNA sequence: TGTGCCTGGAGTGTCGGGCCCCTCGGGGATACGCAGTATTTT.

V gene TRBV5-6 combines with J gene TRBJ1-4, with a possible D match to TRBD1 (5 bases). The CDR3 runs 16 residues. Germline V gene sequence: CDR1 SGHDT, CDR2 YYEEEE. V was shortened by 3 bases and J by 0 bases, with 12 bases between the two germline ends. The CDR3 sequence is CASSWTGTSTNEKLFF. As DNA, the CDR3 is TGTGCCAGCAGCTGGACGGGGACCTCAACTAATGAAAAACTGTTTTTT.

The chain carries TRBV5-5 and TRBJ2-5, with D unresolved. This CDR3 is built from 14 residues. CDR1 and CDR2 from the germline V gene are SGHKS and YYEKEE (reference sequence). V dropped 1 base and J dropped 3 bases, with 10 bases sitting between them. The CDR3 nucleotides read TGTGCCAGCAGCTTGCGTTCACCCGAAGAGACCCAGTACTTC. This gives the protein CASSLRSPEETQYF.

This rearrangement joins TRBV6-5 to TRBJ2-1; TRBD2 agrees at 7 bases. Losses at the gene ends were 6 bases for V and 4 bases for J; bases not matched to a gene: 6. Germline CDR1 is MNHEY and CDR2 is SVGAGI. The CDR3 extends over 14 amino acids. The CDR3 reads CASRATSPYNEQFF. Written as DNA, the CDR3 is TGTGCCAGCAGGGCGACTAGCCCTTACAATGAGCAGTTCTTC.

The V and J genes are TRBV11-2 and TRBJ2-7; 7 bases agree with TRBD1. Germline lookup yields CDR1 SGHAT and CDR2 FQNNGV. Trimming took 1 base from V and 3 from J; bases not matched to a gene: 3. CDR3 length: 14 residues. For the CDR3, the DNA is TGTGCCAGCAGCTTAGGGACAGGCTACTACGAGCAGTACTTC. This codes for CASSLGTGYYEQYF.

This clone was seen only once. This chain joins TRBV20-1 and TRBJ1-1; no definite D call. V shed 6 bases and J shed 6 bases, with 11 bases lying between them. The CDR3 has 11 amino acids. CDR1 is DFQATT and CDR2 is SNEGSKA in the germline V gene (reference sequence). The CDR3 sequence: CSARGSSEAFF. In DNA, the CDR3 is TGCAGTGCCCGAGGGAGTTCTGAAGCTTTCTTT.

The chain combines TRBV2 with TRBJ1-6; 7 positions agree with TRBD1. Germline CDR1 and CDR2: SNHLY and FYNNEI. V shed 5 bases and J 7 bases; nucleotides not matched to a gene: 5. The CDR3 has 14 amino acids. The DNA of the CDR3 is TGTGCCAGCAGTAAGACAGGGTCCAATTCACCCCTCCACTTT. It encodes CASSKTGSNSPLHF.

V and J are TRBV5-6 and TRBJ1-5, with 7 positions matching TRBD1. This CDR3 is 13 amino acids long. The V gene's germline CDR1 is SGHDT and CDR2 YYEEEE. The V and J ends lost 3 bases and 7 bases, in that order; junction bases with no gene match: 4. The CDR3 coding sequence is TGTGCCAGCAGCTACAGGGACAGCCAGCCCCAGCATTTT. Amino acid sequence: CASSYRDSQPQHF.

The chain carries TRBV27 and TRBJ2-7, with TRBD2 identical over 11 bases. The germline V gene encodes CDR1 MNHEY and CDR2 SMNVEV (reference sequence). Unmatched junction bases numbered 3, after V lost 1 base and J lost 4 bases. The CDR3 covers 15 residues. CDR3: CASSLFLAGGYEQYF. In nucleotides, the CDR3 is TGTGCCAGCAGTTTATTCCTAGCGGGGGGATACGAGCAGTACTTC.

This clone has ten or more counts. The CDR3 is CASSGLTGKVWELFF. As DNA, the CDR3 is TGTGCCAGCAGCGGCCTGACAGGGAAAGTTTGGGAGCTGTTTTTT. J is TRBJ2-2 and V is TRBV3-1 (or the pseudogene TRBV3-2); 7 bases match TRBD1. This CDR3 has 15 residues. Trimming removed 5 bases from V and 9 bases from J; junction bases left unmatched: 12. The germline CDR1 and CDR2 sequences are LGHDT and YNNKEL (reference sequence).

The chain carries TRBV6-2 or TRBV6-3 and TRBJ2-7; a weak D match, TRBD1 (5 bases). This CDR3 region has 14 residues. Trimming took 2 bases from V and 5 from J, leaving 13 bases between them. CDR1 is MNHEY and CDR2 is SVGEGT in the germline V gene. CDR3 bases: TGTGCCAGCAGTTACGTCCAGGGTTGGGACGAGCAGTACTTC. This codes for CASSYVQGWDEQYF.

The genes are TRBV10-3 and TRBJ2-7; D possibly corresponds to TRBD1 (5 bases). Germline V lookup: CDR1 ENHRY, CDR2 SYGVKD. V lost 4 bases to trimming and J lost 0 bases, with 10 bases between them. The CDR3 covers 14 residues. The CDR3 loop is CAISGGMGSYEQYF. The CDR3 DNA sequence: TGTGCCATCAGTGGGGGCATGGGCTCCTACGAGCAGTACTTC.

This chain links TRBV7-8 with TRBJ2-5; no reliable D call. Trimming took 1 base from V and 0 from J, leaving 9 bases between them. Germline lookup yields CDR1 SGHVS and CDR2 FQNEAQ. CDR3 length: 15 amino acids. CDR3 amino acids: CASSLDHSHQETQYF. DNA for the CDR3: TGTGCCAGCAGCTTAGATCACAGCCACCAAGAGACCCAGTACTTC.

The chain recombines TRBV11-2 with TRBJ1-6, with D maybe TRBD1 (5 bases). Trimming cost V 5 bases and J 0 bases, with 11 bases left between them. Looked up from germline, CDR1 is SGHAT and CDR2 is FQNNGV. This CDR3 spans 16 amino acids. The CDR3 loop reads CASSPQTASYNSPLHF. The CDR3 region has the DNA TGTGCCAGCAGCCCCCAGACAGCCTCCTATAATTCACCCCTCCACTTT.

V and J are TRBV6-2 or TRBV6-3 and TRBJ2-3; D remains unclear. CDR3 length: 15 amino acids. The V gene's germline CDR1 is MNHEY and CDR2 SVGEGT. Trimming took off 2 bases at V and 2 bases at J, with 11 bases between the two ends. In DNA, the CDR3 is TGTGCCAGCAGTTACAGTTCCTTCCCCACAGATACGCAGTATTTT. Residues: CASSYSSFPTDTQYF.

The chain uses TRBV4-1 and TRBJ2-1, with 15 bases aligning to TRBD2. The V segment lost 5 bases and the J segment 7 bases; nucleotides outside the gene matches: 9. The germline V gene has CDR1 MGHRA and CDR2 YSYEKL. The CDR3 extends over 17 amino acids. CDR3 DNA: TGCGCCAGCAGCGAAAGGGGACTAGCGGGGGGACCTAATGAGCAGTTCTTC. Its protein product is CASSERGLAGGPNEQFF.

The chain combines TRBV10-3 with TRBJ2-1; 7 positions match TRBD1. CDR1 is ENHRY, CDR2 SYGVKD, per germline. This CDR3 is 14 amino acids long. V shed 2 bases, J shed 9 bases, and the junction held 7 bases outside the gene matches. The CDR3 is CAISEARDRSEQFF. The CDR3 bases are TGTGCCATCAGTGAGGCGAGGGACAGAAGTGAGCAGTTCTTC.